This record concerns one T cell receptor (beta chain) sequence. No antigen is known for it. The entry originates in a study of T cell responses to AZD1222 COVID-19 vaccine. Study-wide results and limits: Most donors were white British, females outnumbered males, and clonal diversity was possibly underestimated. The study identified only six AZD1222 recipients as seropositive at baseline.

The assay was immunoSEQ multiplex PCR, and TCRdb's table has in-frame clones only and misses some. The data contain under 130,000 clones, nearly 90% of them singletons. The sample here was peripheral blood, taken 28 days after the second AZD1222 dose. The sequence came from an adult who received the AZD1222 COVID-19 vaccine.

The CDR3 bases are TGTGCCAGCAGTGAATCGGGGGGAAGAACTGAAGCTTTCTTT. As protein: CASSESGGRTEAFF. The V and J genes are TRBV6-4 and TRBJ1-1; a possible D gene is TRBD1 (5 bases). V gave up 3 bases and J gave up 5 bases, with 13 bases separating them. Germline CDR1 and CDR2: MRHNA and SNTAGT. There are 14 residues in the CDR3.